These 23 T cell receptor beta chains originate from one sample sequenced in a study of blood T cell repertoires in COVID-19. Here immunoSEQ multiplex PCR was the method, and the copy in TCRdb shows in-frame clones only, minus some. The table has around 140,000 clones, around four fifths seen once. Sequenced material: peripheral blood. Source of these receptors: a human donor in a cohort sampled during active COVID-19.

The J gene is TRBJ2-1, the V gene TRBV28; D may be TRBD2 (6 bases). CDR1 is MDHEN, CDR2 SYDVKM, per germline. This CDR3 region has 16 residues. V lost 7 bases to trimming and J lost 6 bases, with 22 bases between them. The CDR3 DNA reads as TGTGCCAGCACCCTTCATGGAGGGGAGAACTCCAATGAGCAGTTCTTC. Translation: CASTLHGGENSNEQFF. Using reference TRBV28 and TRBJ2-1 for the parts outside the CDR3, the full variable domain is DVKVTQSSRYLVKRTGEKVFLECVQDMDHENMFWYRQDPGLGLRLIYFSYDVKMKEKGDIPEGYSVSREKKERFSLILESASTNQTSMYLCASTLHGGENSNEQFFGPGTRLTVL.

The chain carries TRBV19 and TRBJ2-2; TRBD2 might be the D (6 bases). Germline V gene data show CDR1 as LNHDA and CDR2 as SQIVND (reference sequence). The CDR3 is made up of 14 amino acids. V was pared by 3 bases and J by 7 bases, with 12 bases between. The CDR3 spells CASSINEGGGELFF. In DNA, the CDR3 is TGTGCCAGTAGTATTAATGAGGGAGGCGGGGAGCTGTTTTTT. The variable domain in full, completed from reference TRBV19 and TRBJ2-2, reads DGGITQSPKYLFRKEGQNVTLSCEQNLNHDAMYWYRQDPGQGLRLIYYSQIVNDFQKGDIAEGYSVSREKKESFPLTVTSAQKNPTAFYLCASSINEGGGELFFGEGSRLTVL.

The V call is TRBV5-6, the J call TRBJ1-2, with no clear D. From germline, CDR1 is SGHDT and CDR2 YYEEEE. V lost 2 bases to trimming and J lost 8 bases, with 7 bases between them. The CDR3 consists of 11 residues. The CDR3: CASSLEAGYTF. The CDR3 DNA reads TGTGCCAGCAGCTTAGAGGCCGGCTACACCTTC.

This chain uses TRBV5-6 with TRBJ2-7; 8 nucleotides align to TRBD1. The V gene's germline CDR1 is SGHDT and CDR2 YYEEEE. This CDR3 region has 14 residues. V was clipped by 4 bases and J by 9 bases; unmatched bases: 12. For the CDR3, the DNA is TGTGCCAGCAGCCCAAGGGACAGGCCCGGGGGGCAGTACTTC. It translates to CASSPRDRPGGQYF.

This chain links TRBV11-2 with TRBJ1-1; TRBD1 is a possible D gene (6 bases). Germline V gene data show CDR1 as SGHAT and CDR2 as FQNNGV. V lost 3 bases to trimming and J lost 0 bases, with 8 bases between them. CDR3 length equals 14 residues. DNA of the CDR3: TGTGCCAGCAGCTTTACAGGGCTGAACACTGAAGCTTTCTTT. Its protein is CASSFTGLNTEAFF.

A few counts support this clone. The V gene is TRBV11-2, the J gene TRBJ2-7; TRBD2 matches at 9 bases. This CDR3 region has 15 residues. Germline trimming cut 5 bases from V and 6 bases from J; bases unmatched to any gene: 11. Germline CDR1 is SGHAT and CDR2 is FQNNGV. The CDR3 sequence: CASSRGLSGRGEQYF. DNA for the CDR3: TGTGCCAGCAGCCGCGGACTTAGCGGGAGAGGCGAGCAGTACTTC.

The genes are TRBV3-1 (or the pseudogene TRBV3-2) and TRBJ2-7, with TRBD1 matching over 8 bases. CDR1 LGHDT and CDR2 YNNKEL come from the germline V gene (reference sequence). This CDR3 has 15 residues. Trimming at V came to 1 base and at J to 5 bases, leaving 7 bases not matched to a gene. The CDR3 reads CASSQGTGGGNEQYF. The DNA of the CDR3 is TGTGCCAGCAGCCAAGGAACAGGGGGAGGAAACGAGCAGTACTTC.

CDR3 sequence: CASSEQVPPGYTF. DNA for the CDR3: TGTGCCAGCAGCGAACAGGTACCCCCGGGCTACACCTTC. The chain recombines TRBV6-2 or TRBV6-3 with TRBJ1-2; possibly TRBD1 for D (5 bases). The CDR3 extends over 13 amino acids. V was clipped by 6 bases and J by 8 bases, with 16 bases between them. In germline, CDR1 is MNHEY, CDR2 SVGEGT.

The chain links TRBV5-1 to TRBJ2-2; 10 bases map to TRBD2. There are 16 residues in the CDR3. The V gene end was trimmed by 5 bases and the J gene end by 5 bases; junction bases not matched to a gene: 9. Germline V gene lookup returns CDR1 SGHRS and CDR2 YFSETQ. The CDR3 loop is CASRQTSGIGTGELFF. The CDR3 coding sequence is TGCGCCAGCAGACAAACTAGCGGGATAGGGACCGGGGAGCTGTTTTTT.

The rearrangement links TRBV29-1 to TRBJ2-1, with TRBD2 matching over 7 bases. The junction had 10 bases not matched to a gene; V was cut back by 5 bases and J by 0 bases. This CDR3 region has 16 residues. The germline gives CDR1 SQVTM, CDR2 ANQGSEA. CDR3 amino acids: CSVLLFTGGSYNEQFF. CDR3 sequence (DNA): TGCAGCGTTTTGCTCTTTACGGGGGGCTCCTACAATGAGCAGTTCTTC.

This clone was observed a handful of times. V usage is TRBV6-6 and J usage is TRBJ1-3; D is uncertain. Per germline, CDR1 MNHNY and CDR2 SVGAGI (reference sequence). V lost 6 bases to trimming and J lost 1 base, with 10 bases between them. The CDR3 consists of 14 residues. DNA for the CDR3: TGTGCCAGCAGACCATCCAGGTCTGGAAACACCATATATTTT. It encodes CASRPSRSGNTIYF.

This clone was seen more than once but under ten times. The rearrangement uses TRBV7-9 and TRBJ1-1; D is unresolved. V lost 5 bases, J lost 6 bases, and 16 bases lay in between. Germline lookup yields CDR1 SEHNR and CDR2 FQNEAQ (reference sequence). There are 14 residues in the CDR3. The CDR3 is CASSHSLSNSEAFF. The CDR3 nucleotides read TGTGCCAGCAGCCATAGTTTGTCGAATTCTGAAGCTTTCTTT.

The chain links TRBV12-5 to TRBJ1-1; no clear D. In germline, CDR1 is LGHNT, CDR2 FRNRAP. V lost 1 base and J lost 7, with 10 bases in between. CDR3 length: 13 amino acids. CDR3 DNA: TGTGCTAGTGGTTTGGGAGGCGGGGTTGAAGCTTTCTTT. It is translated as CASGLGGGVEAFF.

This chain connects TRBV20-1 to TRBJ2-5, with D unclear. Germline V gene data show CDR1 as DFQATT and CDR2 as SNEGSKA (reference sequence). The ends were cut back, 8 bases at V and 0 bases at J, with 7 bases in the middle. This CDR3 is 11 amino acids long. CDR3 sequence (DNA): TGCAGTAACGGTTACCAAGAGACCCAGTACTTC. Protein product: CSNGYQETQYF.

This rearrangement joins TRBV27 to TRBJ2-3, with 11 bases that match TRBD2. The V and J ends lost 3 bases and 4 bases, in that order; junction bases with no gene match: 6. The germline V gene has CDR1 MNHEY and CDR2 SMNVEV (reference sequence). The CDR3 contains 16 residues. The CDR3 reads CASSLQLAGVSDTQYF. The CDR3 DNA reads as TGTGCCAGCAGTTTGCAACTAGCGGGAGTTTCAGATACGCAGTATTTT.

The CDR3 DNA sequence: TGTGCCAGCAGTTACTCTTCCGGGTCCGGGGAGCTGTTTTTT. It specifies CASSYSSGSGELFF. This chain connects TRBV6-2 or TRBV6-3 to TRBJ2-2; no clear D. The CDR3 spans 14 residues. CDR1 MNHEY and CDR2 SVGEGT come from the germline V gene. The germline V and J ends were trimmed by 0 bases and 6 bases, with 8 bases remaining between them.

The V call is TRBV29-1, the J call TRBJ2-2; D remains unclear. The CDR3 is 13 residues long. Germline V gene lookup returns CDR1 SQVTM and CDR2 ANQGSEA. V lost 6 bases, J lost 1 base, and 9 bases lay in between. CDR3 amino acids: CSVSRGNTGELFF. CDR3 DNA: TGCAGCGTCAGTCGAGGGAACACCGGGGAGCTGTTTTTT.

The V gene is TRBV6-5, the J gene TRBJ2-7; 9 positions agree with TRBD1. The CDR3 spans 15 residues. V lost 7 bases and J lost 2; bases outside the gene matches: 9. Germline V gene lookup returns CDR1 MNHEY and CDR2 SVGAGI. The CDR3 region is CASILAGTGTYEQYF. In DNA, the CDR3 is TGTGCCAGCATCCTTGCCGGGACAGGGACCTACGAGCAGTACTTC.

The chain employs TRBV9 and TRBJ1-2; D is unclear. The CDR3 spans 15 residues. Germline-derived CDR1 and CDR2 are SGDLS and YYNGEE. The V and J ends lost 0 bases and 6 bases respectively, with 15 bases between them. CDR3 protein: CASSVAPAGRNGYTF. In DNA form, the CDR3 reads TGTGCCAGCAGCGTAGCCCCGGCGGGGAGGAATGGCTACACCTTC.

V and J are TRBV19 and TRBJ2-7; 8 bases line up with TRBD1. V was pared by 5 bases and J by 6 bases, with 12 bases of the junction left unmatched. This CDR3 has 15 amino acids. Germline assignment: CDR1 LNHDA and CDR2 SQIVND (reference sequence). CDR3 coding DNA: TGTGCCAGTAGTGCCCGGACAGGGAATCGTCTCGAGCAGTACTTC. This sequence encodes CASSARTGNRLEQYF.

This chain's CDR3 is CTSSQGSGLDEQFF. The DNA of the CDR3 is TGCACCAGCAGCCAAGGCTCGGGTTTAGATGAGCAGTTCTTC. The chain combines TRBV1 with TRBJ2-1; the table's D call, TRBD2, has no DNA check behind it. TRBV1 is given as a pseudogene. The CDR3 extends over 14 amino acids.

V usage is TRBV12-3 or TRBV12-4 and J usage is TRBJ1-2; no definite D call. The CDR3 runs to 11 residues. V lost 3 bases, J lost 4 bases, and 3 bases lay in between. The CDR3 loop reads CASSFLYGYTF. CDR3 nucleotide sequence: TGTGCCAGCAGTTTCCTCTATGGCTACACCTTC.

Here the CDR3 DNA reads TGCAGTGCTAGTGTTAGCGGGAGACCCTACGAGCAGTACTTC. Translating gives CSASVSGRPYEQYF. The V call is TRBV20-1, the J call TRBJ2-7, with 9 bases that match TRBD2. V was clipped by 3 bases and J by 2 bases; unmatched bases: 5. CDR3 length equals 14 residues. Germline V lookup: CDR1 DFQATT, CDR2 SNEGSKA (reference sequence).